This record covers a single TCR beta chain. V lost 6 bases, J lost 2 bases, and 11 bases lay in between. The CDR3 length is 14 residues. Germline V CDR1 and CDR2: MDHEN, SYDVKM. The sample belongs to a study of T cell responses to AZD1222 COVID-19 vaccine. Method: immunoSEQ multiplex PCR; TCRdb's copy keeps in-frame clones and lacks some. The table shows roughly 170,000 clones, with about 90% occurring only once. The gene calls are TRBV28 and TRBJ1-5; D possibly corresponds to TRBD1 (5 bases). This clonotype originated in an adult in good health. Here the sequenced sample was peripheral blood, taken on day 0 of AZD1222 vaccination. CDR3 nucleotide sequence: TGTGCCAGCAGAGGCGGAGGGGGCAATCAGCCCCAGCATTTT. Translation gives CASRGGGGNQPQHF. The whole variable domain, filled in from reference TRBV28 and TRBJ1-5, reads DVKVTQSSRYLVKRTGEKVFLECVQDMDHENMFWYRQDPGLGLRLIYFSYDVKMKEKGDIPEGYSVSREKKERFSLILESASTNQTSMYLCASRGGGGNQPQHFGDGTRLSIL.